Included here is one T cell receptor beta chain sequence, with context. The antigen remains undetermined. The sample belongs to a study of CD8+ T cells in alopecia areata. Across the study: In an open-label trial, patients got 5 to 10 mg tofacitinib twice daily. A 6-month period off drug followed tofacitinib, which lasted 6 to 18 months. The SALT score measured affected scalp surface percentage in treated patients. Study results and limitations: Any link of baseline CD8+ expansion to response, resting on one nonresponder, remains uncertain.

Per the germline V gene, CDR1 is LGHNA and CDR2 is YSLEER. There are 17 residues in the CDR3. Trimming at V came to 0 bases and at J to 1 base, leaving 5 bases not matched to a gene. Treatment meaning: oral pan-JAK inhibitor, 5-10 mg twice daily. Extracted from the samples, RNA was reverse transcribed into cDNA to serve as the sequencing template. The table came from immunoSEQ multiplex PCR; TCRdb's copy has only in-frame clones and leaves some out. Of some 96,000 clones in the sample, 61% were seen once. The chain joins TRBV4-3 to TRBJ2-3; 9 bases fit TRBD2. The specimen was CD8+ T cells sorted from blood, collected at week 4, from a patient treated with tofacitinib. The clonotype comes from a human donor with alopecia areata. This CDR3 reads CASSQDRWTSGTDTQYF. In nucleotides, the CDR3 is TGCGCCAGCAGCCAAGATCGCTGGACTAGCGGCACAGATACGCAGTATTTT.